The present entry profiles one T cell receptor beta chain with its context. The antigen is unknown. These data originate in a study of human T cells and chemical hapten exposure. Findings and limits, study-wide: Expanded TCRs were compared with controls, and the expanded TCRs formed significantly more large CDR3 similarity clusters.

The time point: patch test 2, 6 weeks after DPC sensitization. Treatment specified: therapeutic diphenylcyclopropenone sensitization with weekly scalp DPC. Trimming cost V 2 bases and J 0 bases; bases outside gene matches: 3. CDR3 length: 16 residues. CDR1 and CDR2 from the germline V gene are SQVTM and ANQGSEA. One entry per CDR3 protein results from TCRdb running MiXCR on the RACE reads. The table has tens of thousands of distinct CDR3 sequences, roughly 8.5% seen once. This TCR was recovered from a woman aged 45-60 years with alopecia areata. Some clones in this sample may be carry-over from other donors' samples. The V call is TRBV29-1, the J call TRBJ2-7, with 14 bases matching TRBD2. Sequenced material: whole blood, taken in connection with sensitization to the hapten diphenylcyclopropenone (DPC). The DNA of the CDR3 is TGCAGCGTTGAAAGGGGACTAGCGGGAGACTCCTACGAGCAGTACTTC. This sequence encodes CSVERGLAGDSYEQYF.